These 15 T cell receptor beta chains share one sample of origin, sequenced in a study of OX40 agonist ivuxolimab in advanced cancers. The table came from immunoSEQ multiplex PCR; TCRdb's copy has only in-frame clones and leaves some out. The sample shows 6,000 to 8,000 clones, about 94% of them seen only once. Sequences were derived from CD4+ or CD8+ T cells sorted from blood, sampled in a trial of the OX40 agonist ivuxolimab. The receptors originated from an adult with an advanced solid tumor such as melanoma, head and neck, liver or kidney cancer.

The chain has TRBV2 and TRBJ2-1; D may be TRBD1 or TRBD2 (6 bases each). The germline V gene encodes CDR1 SNHLY and CDR2 FYNNEI. The V end was cut by 7 bases, the J end by 0 bases, with 10 bases between. This CDR3 contains 14 residues. The CDR3 region is CASIGGSSYNEQFF. CDR3 DNA sequence: TGTGCCAGCATAGGGGGGAGCTCCTACAATGAGCAGTTCTTC.

The rearrangement joins TRBV29-1 to TRBJ2-1, with D uncertain. Germline loops: CDR1 SQVTM, CDR2 ANQGSEA. This CDR3 has 13 residues. V lost 7 bases, J lost 0 bases, and 10 bases lay in between. The CDR3 nucleotides read TGCAGCGCTGGGATAAGCTCCTACAATGAGCAGTTCTTC. This translates into CSAGISSYNEQFF.

The chain employs TRBV27 and TRBJ2-4; TRBD2 agrees at 16 bases. The V segment lost 5 bases and the J segment 2 bases; nucleotides outside the gene matches: 6. CDR3 length: 18 residues. Germline V gene lookup returns CDR1 MNHEY and CDR2 SMNVEV (reference sequence). The CDR3 region has the DNA TGTGCCAGCAGTCCCGGGACTAGCGGGAGGGCGTCCAAAAACATTCAGTACTTC. Encoded protein: CASSPGTSGRASKNIQYF.

The chain is built from TRBV14 and TRBJ2-5; D unclear. The CDR3 loop spans 15 amino acids. Germline values: CDR1 SGHDN, CDR2 FVKESK. Trimming stripped 3 bases from V and 7 bases from J, with 18 bases between. The CDR3 sequence is CASSHDLPELGTQYF. The CDR3 nucleotides read TGTGCCAGCAGCCACGACTTACCGGAGCTCGGGACCCAGTACTTC. The variable domain in full, completed from reference TRBV14 and TRBJ2-5, reads EAGVTQFPSHSVIEKGQTVTLRCDPISGHDNLYWYRRVMGKEIKFLLHFVKESKQDESGMPNNRFLAERTGGTYSTLKVQPAELEDSGVYFCASSHDLPELGTQYFGPGTRLLVL.

This chain links TRBV5-1 with TRBJ1-1; no definite D call. Germline CDR1 and CDR2: SGHRS and YFSETQ. V gave up 0 bases and J gave up 0 bases, with 6 bases separating them. CDR3 length equals 14 residues. The CDR3 is CASSLDSLNTEAFF. In DNA, the CDR3 is TGCGCCAGCAGCTTGGACAGCTTGAACACTGAAGCTTTCTTT.

This chain connects TRBV7-8 to TRBJ1-2; D remains ambiguous. The CDR3 runs to 16 residues. The V end lost 2 bases, the J end lost 4 bases, and 17 bases lay between the germline ends. Germline V gene lookup returns CDR1 SGHVS and CDR2 FQNEAQ. The CDR3 reads CASSLSVVGEIYGYTF. Written as DNA, the CDR3 is TGTGCCAGCAGCTTAAGTGTTGTTGGGGAAATCTATGGCTACACCTTC.

The chain carries TRBV6-1 and TRBJ2-3; 7 bases are shared with TRBD1. Germline values: CDR1 MNHNS, CDR2 SASEGT. V lost 1 base, J lost 7 bases, and 2 bases stayed unmatched. The CDR3 totals 13 residues. In DNA, the CDR3 is TGTGCCAGCAGTGAAGAGGGGGCCTATACGCAGTATTTT. Its protein product is CASSEEGAYTQYF.

The genes are TRBV15 and TRBJ1-3; the D is unclear. This CDR3 has 15 amino acids. Germline V gene lookup returns CDR1 LNHNV and CDR2 YYDKDF (reference sequence). V lost 0 bases and J lost 0, with 6 bases in between. The CDR3 sequence: CATSRDPLSGNTIYF. CDR3 in DNA: TGTGCCACCAGCAGAGATCCCCTCTCTGGAAACACCATATATTTT.

This sequence joins TRBV5-4 and TRBJ2-5, with 9 bases identical to TRBD1. Judging by the DNA end, TRBJ2-7 fits better; the J call may be wrong. The CDR3 consists of 15 residues. The V gene's germline CDR1 is SGHNT and CDR2 YYREEE (reference sequence). CDR3 amino acids: CASSSGQGYSYEQYF. The CDR3 DNA reads as TGTGCCAGCAGCTCGGGACAGGGATACTCCTACGAGCAGTACTTC.

The chain links TRBV4-2 to TRBJ1-2, with D perhaps TRBD1 (5 bases). CDR1 and CDR2 (germline): LGHNA, YNFKEQ. V lost 0 bases and J 4 bases, leaving 18 bases between the germline ends. The length of the CDR3 is 17 residues. CDR3 DNA sequence: TGTGCCAGCAGCCAAGATGGATTGACGAGGGGTCTCTATGGCTACACCTTC. Translation gives CASSQDGLTRGLYGYTF.

The chain's CDR3 is CASSLGYRANNEQFF. The DNA of the CDR3 is TGCGCCAGCAGCTTAGGGTACAGGGCTAACAATGAGCAGTTCTTC. The V and J genes are TRBV5-1 and TRBJ2-1; D perhaps matches TRBD1 (6 bases). CDR1 SGHRS and CDR2 YFSETQ come from the germline V gene. The CDR3 spans 15 residues. V dropped 2 bases and J dropped 5 bases, with 14 bases sitting between them.

The chain joins TRBV7-6 to TRBJ1-5; D not certain. V lost 2 bases and J 4 bases, leaving 12 bases between the germline ends. The CDR3 sequence is 15 residues long. Per the germline V gene, CDR1 is SGHVS and CDR2 is FNYEAQ. The CDR3 here is CASSLSPVGNQPQHF. The CDR3 DNA reads as TGTGCCAGCAGCTTAAGTCCAGTGGGGAATCAGCCCCAGCATTTT.

V and J are TRBV28 and TRBJ1-2; 10 nucleotides line up with TRBD1. This CDR3 has 16 residues. The J segment lost 3 bases and the V segment lost 1 base, leaving 5 bases of the junction unmatched. CDR1 is MDHEN, CDR2 SYDVKM, per germline. The CDR3 bases are TGTGCCAGCAGTTTATTCAGGACAGGGGGGTACTATGGCTACACCTTC. This encodes CASSLFRTGGYYGYTF.

The chain links TRBV5-1 to TRBJ2-3; no reliable D call. Looked up from germline, CDR1 is SGHRS and CDR2 is YFSETQ. The V and J ends lost 1 base and 1 base respectively, with 4 bases between them. This CDR3 comprises 13 residues. The CDR3 bases are TGCGCCAGCAGCTTGTCAGGCACAGATACGCAGTATTTT. Translation: CASSLSGTDTQYF.

This rearrangement joins TRBV7-2 to TRBJ1-5, with D possibly being TRBD1 (5 bases). The CDR3 is 16 amino acids. Trimming left V 2 bases short and J 2 bases short, with 13 bases between. The germline V gene encodes CDR1 SGHTA and CDR2 FQGNSA. CDR3 sequence: CASSLLSTRGNQPQHF. The DNA of the CDR3 is TGTGCCAGCAGCTTATTGTCCACCAGGGGCAATCAGCCCCAGCATTTT.